The present T cell receptor beta chain was sequenced within a study of T cell responses to AZD1222 COVID-19 vaccine. Generated by immunoSEQ multiplex PCR, the TCRdb table keeps only in-frame clones and is missing some. The sample lists 150,000 to 200,000 clones, approximately 93% seen once, with roughly 1% in the top ten. This material consisted of peripheral blood, taken on day 0 of AZD1222 vaccination. The source is an adult in good health.

CDR3 residues: CASGQFGNQPQHF. The CDR3 DNA sequence: TGTGCCAGCGGGCAGTTTGGCAATCAGCCCCAGCATTTT. V is TRBV6-5 and J is TRBJ1-5, with D hard to call. The V gene's germline CDR1 is MNHEY and CDR2 SVGAGI. The CDR3 length is 13 residues. V lost 8 bases to trimming and J lost 2 bases, with 10 bases between them.